This T cell receptor beta chain was captured in a study of blood T cell repertoires in COVID-19. This clone was counted once. The V gene's germline CDR1 is SEHNR and CDR2 FQNEAQ (reference sequence). V lost 5 bases, J lost 5 bases, and 15 bases lay in between. This CDR3 is built from 15 residues. Generated by immunoSEQ multiplex PCR, the TCRdb table keeps only in-frame clones and is missing some. Here the sample spans about 500,000 clones, approximately 88% being singletons. This clonotype was sampled from a woman in her fifties or sixties with COVID-19, enrolled during active disease. The rearrangement links TRBV7-9 to TRBJ1-4, with D maybe TRBD1 (5 bases). Input material: peripheral blood. For the CDR3, the DNA is TGTGCCAGCAGCCTAAAGGCAGGGCTAAATGAAAAACTGTTTTTT. Translating it yields CASSLKAGLNEKLFF.